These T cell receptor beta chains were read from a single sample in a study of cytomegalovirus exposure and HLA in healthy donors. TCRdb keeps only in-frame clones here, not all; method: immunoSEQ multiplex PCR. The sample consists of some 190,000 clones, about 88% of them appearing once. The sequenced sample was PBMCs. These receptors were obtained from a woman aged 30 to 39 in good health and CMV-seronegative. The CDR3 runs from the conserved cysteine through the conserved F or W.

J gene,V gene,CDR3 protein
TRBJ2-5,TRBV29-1,CSDRQGGTQYF
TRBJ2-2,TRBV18,CASSLDLGGPAGELFF
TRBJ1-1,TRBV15,CATSSHFRNTEAFF
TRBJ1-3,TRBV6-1,CASSEGEAGNTIYF
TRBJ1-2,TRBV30,CAWTPLLGTGRVSYTF
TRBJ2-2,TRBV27,CASSKGLAGGVRTGELFF
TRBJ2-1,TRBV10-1,CASSRGGGPYNEQFF
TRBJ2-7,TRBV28,CASSVRGNPYEQYF
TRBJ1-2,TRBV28,CASIAQPGQLKNSGYGYTF
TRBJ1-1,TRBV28,CASNWGLAEVNTEAFF